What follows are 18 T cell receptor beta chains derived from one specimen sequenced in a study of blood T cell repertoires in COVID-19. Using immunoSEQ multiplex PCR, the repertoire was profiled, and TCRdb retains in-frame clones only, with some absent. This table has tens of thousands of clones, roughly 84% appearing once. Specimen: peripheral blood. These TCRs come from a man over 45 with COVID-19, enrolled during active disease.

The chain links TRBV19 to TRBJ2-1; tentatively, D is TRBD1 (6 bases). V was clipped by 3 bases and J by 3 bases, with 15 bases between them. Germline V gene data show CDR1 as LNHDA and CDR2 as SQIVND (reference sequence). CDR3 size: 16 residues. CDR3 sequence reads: CASSIIRDTIYNEQFF. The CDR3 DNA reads TGTGCCAGTAGTATTATCCGGGACACTATCTACAATGAGCAGTTCTTC.

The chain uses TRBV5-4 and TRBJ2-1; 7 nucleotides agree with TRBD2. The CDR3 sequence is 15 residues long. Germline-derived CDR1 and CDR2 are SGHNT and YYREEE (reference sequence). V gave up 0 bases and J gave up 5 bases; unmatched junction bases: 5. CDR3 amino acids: CASSLGGTTNNEQFF. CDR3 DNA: TGTGCCAGCAGCTTGGGTGGGACTACTAACAATGAGCAGTTCTTC.

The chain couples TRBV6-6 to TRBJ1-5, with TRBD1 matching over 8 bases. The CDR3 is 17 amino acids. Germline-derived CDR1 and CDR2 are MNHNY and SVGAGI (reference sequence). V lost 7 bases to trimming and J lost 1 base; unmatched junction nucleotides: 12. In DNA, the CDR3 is TGTGCCAGCACTCGGACAGGGATGGGGCAAAGCAATCAGCCCCAGCATTTT. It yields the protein CASTRTGMGQSNQPQHF.

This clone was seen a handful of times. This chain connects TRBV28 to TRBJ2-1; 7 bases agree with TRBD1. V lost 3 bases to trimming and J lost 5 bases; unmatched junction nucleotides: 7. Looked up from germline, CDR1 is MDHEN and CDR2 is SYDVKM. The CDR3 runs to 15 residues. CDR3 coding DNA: TGTGCCAGCAGTTTTAGGGACAGAGACGACAATGAGCAGTTCTTC. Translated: CASSFRDRDDNEQFF. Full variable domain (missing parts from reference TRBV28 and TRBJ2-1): DVKVTQSSRYLVKRTGEKVFLECVQDMDHENMFWYRQDPGLGLRLIYFSYDVKMKEKGDIPEGYSVSREKKERFSLILESASTNQTSMYLCASSFRDRDDNEQFFGPGTRLTVL.

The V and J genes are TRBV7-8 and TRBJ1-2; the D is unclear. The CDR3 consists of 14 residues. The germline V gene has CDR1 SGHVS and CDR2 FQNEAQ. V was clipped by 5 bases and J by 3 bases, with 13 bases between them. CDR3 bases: TGTGCCAGCAGCCCCTACCGAATGGACTATGGCTACACCTTC. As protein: CASSPYRMDYGYTF.

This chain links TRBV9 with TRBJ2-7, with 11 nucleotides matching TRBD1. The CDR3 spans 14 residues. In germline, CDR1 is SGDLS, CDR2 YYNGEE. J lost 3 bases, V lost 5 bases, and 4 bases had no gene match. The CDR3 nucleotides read TGTGCCAGCAGTGCCGGGACAGGGGGCTACGAGCAGTACTTC. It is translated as CASSAGTGGYEQYF.

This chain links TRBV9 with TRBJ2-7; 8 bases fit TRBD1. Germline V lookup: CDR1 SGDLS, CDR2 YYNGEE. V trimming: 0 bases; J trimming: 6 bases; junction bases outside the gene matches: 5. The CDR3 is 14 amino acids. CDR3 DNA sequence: TGTGCCAGCAGCGTAGCTAGGACAGGGCCCGAGCAGTACTTC. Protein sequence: CASSVARTGPEQYF.

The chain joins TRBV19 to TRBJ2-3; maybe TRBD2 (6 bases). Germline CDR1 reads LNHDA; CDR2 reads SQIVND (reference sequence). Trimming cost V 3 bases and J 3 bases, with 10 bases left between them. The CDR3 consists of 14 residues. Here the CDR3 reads CASSIGSGTDTQYF. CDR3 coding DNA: TGTGCCAGTAGTATCGGGAGTGGGACAGATACGCAGTATTTT.

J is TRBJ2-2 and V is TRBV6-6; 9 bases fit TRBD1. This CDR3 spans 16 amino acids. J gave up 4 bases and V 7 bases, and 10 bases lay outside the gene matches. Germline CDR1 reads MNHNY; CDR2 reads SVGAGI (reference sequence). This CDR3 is CASNRGQGIGTGELFF. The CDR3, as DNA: TGTGCCAGCAATCGAGGACAGGGGATCGGCACCGGGGAGCTGTTTTTT.

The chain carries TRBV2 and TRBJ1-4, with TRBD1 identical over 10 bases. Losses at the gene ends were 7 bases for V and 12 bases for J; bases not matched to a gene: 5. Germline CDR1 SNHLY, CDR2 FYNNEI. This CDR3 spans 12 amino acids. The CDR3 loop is CASTKDRGELFF. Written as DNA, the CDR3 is TGTGCCAGCACCAAGGACAGGGGGGAACTGTTTTTT.

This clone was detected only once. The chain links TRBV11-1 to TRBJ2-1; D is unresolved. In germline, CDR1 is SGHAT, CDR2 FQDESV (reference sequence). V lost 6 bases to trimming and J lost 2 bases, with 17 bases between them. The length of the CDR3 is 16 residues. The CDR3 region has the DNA TGTGCCAGCAGTCGAAGCCTCCCGCGCACCTACAATGAGCAGTTCTTC. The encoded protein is CASSRSLPRTYNEQFF.

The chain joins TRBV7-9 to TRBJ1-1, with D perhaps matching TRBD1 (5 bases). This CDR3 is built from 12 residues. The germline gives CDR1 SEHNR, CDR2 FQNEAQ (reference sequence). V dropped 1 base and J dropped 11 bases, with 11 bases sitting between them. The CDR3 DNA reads TGTGCCAGCAGCTTAGAAGGGGTTGCGGCTTTCTTT. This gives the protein CASSLEGVAAFF.

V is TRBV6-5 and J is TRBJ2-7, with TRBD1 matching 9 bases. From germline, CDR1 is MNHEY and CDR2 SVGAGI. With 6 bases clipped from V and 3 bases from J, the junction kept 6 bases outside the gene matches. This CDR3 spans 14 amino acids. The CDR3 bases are TGTGCCAGCAGCGGACAGGGGCTAATCTACGAGCAGTACTTC. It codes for CASSGQGLIYEQYF.

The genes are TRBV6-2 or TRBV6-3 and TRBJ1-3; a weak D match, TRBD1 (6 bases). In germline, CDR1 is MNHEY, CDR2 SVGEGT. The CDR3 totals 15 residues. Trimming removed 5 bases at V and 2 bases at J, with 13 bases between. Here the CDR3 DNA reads TGTGCCAGCAGTGACCCGACAGGAACTGGAAACACCATATATTTT. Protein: CASSDPTGTGNTIYF.

The CDR3 reads CAAGGWFTGELFF. The CDR3 DNA follows: TGTGCCGCCGGGGGTTGGTTCACCGGGGAGCTGTTTTTT. The J gene is TRBJ2-2, the V gene TRBV6-5; D is perhaps TRBD2 (6 bases). CDR1 is MNHEY and CDR2 is SVGAGI in the germline V gene. The CDR3 covers 13 residues. V lost 11 bases and J 4 bases, leaving 14 bases between the germline ends.

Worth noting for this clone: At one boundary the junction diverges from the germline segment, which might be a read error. This CDR3 reads CANSLGGSSYNEQFF. DNA for the CDR3: TGTGCCAACAGCTTAGGCGGGAGCTCCTACAATGAGCAGTTCTTC. The V call is TRBV7-6, the J call TRBJ2-1, with 7 bases matching TRBD2. CDR1 and CDR2 from the germline V gene are SGHVS and FNYEAQ. The CDR3 loop spans 15 amino acids.

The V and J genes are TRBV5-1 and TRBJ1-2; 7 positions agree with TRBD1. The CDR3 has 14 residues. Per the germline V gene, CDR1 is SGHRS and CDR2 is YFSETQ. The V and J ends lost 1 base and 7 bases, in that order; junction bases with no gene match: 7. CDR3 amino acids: CASSLPGGYGGYTF. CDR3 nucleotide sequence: TGCGCCAGCAGCTTGCCAGGGGGTTACGGTGGCTACACCTTC.

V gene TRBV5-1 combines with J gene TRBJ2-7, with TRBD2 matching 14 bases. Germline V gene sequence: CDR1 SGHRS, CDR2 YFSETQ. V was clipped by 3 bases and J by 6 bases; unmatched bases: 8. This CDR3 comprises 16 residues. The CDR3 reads CASSSKGTSGRFEQYF. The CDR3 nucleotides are TGCGCCAGCAGCTCGAAGGGGACTAGCGGGAGATTCGAGCAGTACTTC.